This T cell receptor (beta chain) comes out of a study of shared clonotypes between healthy human individuals. Study-level background: Three plates were used per donor for CD4 naive, three for CD4 memory, two for CD8 naive and one for CD8 memory. Study-wide results and caveats: Clonotypes not shared had lower generation probabilities than those common to all four donors. Memory subsets generally showed smaller estimated richness than naive subsets did.

This clone was observed a few times. Its antigen remains unidentified. Some clones are missing from TCRdb's copy, which holds only in-frame ones; the method was immunoSEQ multiplex PCR. The repertoire holds a few hundred thousand clones, with 65% as singletons. Sample: memory CD4+ T cells sorted from blood. Subset: CD45RA-negative fraction. The clonotype originates from a man aged 30-40 years in good health.

As DNA, the CDR3 is TGTGCCAGCAGCGTAGGTGCGGTAGCCCTCTCTGGAAACACCATATATTTT. Protein sequence: CASSVGAVALSGNTIYF. V gene TRBV9 combines with J gene TRBJ1-3; D is ambiguous. The CDR3 covers 17 residues. CDR1 and CDR2 from the germline V gene are SGDLS and YYNGEE. V shed 0 bases and J shed 0 bases, with 13 bases lying between them.